Each of the 15 T cell receptor beta chains below was sequenced from the same sample in a study of a mutant IDH1 vaccine in newly diagnosed glioma (dated by TCRdb to about 2021). The meaning of the sample's time point label: baseline, week 1 (first vaccination visit). The sample's treatment or condition, from its label and the paper: pre-vaccination baseline after standard-of-care therapy. The library was made by the immunoSEQ multiplex PCR assay. Here the immuneACCESS table is served through TCRdb, limited to in-frame sequences with V and J called. Missing clones are a known gap in these copies; in checked studies unresolved V genes cover under half, and the rest lacks a known reason. The table for this sample lists 15,000 or so clones; roughly 85% of them were counted only once. The ten largest account for about 9% of the sample. Sequencing used PBMCs, obtained from a glioma patient treated with radiotherapy, temozolomide or both. The receptors here all came from a man between 40 and 49 years old with glioma.

This clone was counted a few times. This rearrangement joins TRBV10-3 to TRBJ1-4, with TRBD1 identical over 7 bases. V shed 7 bases and J 6 bases; nucleotides not matched to a gene: 5. Looked up from germline, CDR1 is ENHRY and CDR2 is SYGVKD. The CDR3 loop spans 13 amino acids. The CDR3 sequence: CAIKGAVDEKLFF. The CDR3, as DNA: TGTGCCATCAAGGGGGCGGTCGATGAAAAACTGTTTTTT.

The J gene is TRBJ2-1, the V gene TRBV25-1; D call uncertain. V lost 5 bases, J lost 0 bases, and 11 bases lay in between. In germline, CDR1 is MGHDK, CDR2 SYGVNS. This CDR3 spans 15 amino acids. The CDR3 bases are TGTGCCAGCAGTAGAGCCAGCAGCTCCTACAATGAGCAGTTCTTC. Translation: CASSRASSSYNEQFF.

In its sample, this clone was seen a few times. The chain carries TRBV11-2 and TRBJ2-3, with D perhaps matching TRBD2 (5 bases). Germline V gene sequence: CDR1 SGHAT, CDR2 FQNNGV. The V end was cut by 3 bases, the J end by 3 bases, with 13 bases between. CDR3 length equals 15 residues. Here the CDR3 reads CASSFERSPTDTQYF. The CDR3, as DNA: TGTGCCAGCAGCTTTGAGCGGAGCCCTACAGATACGCAGTATTTT.

The rearrangement links TRBV5-4 to TRBJ2-5, with D uncertain. The J call may be mistaken, given a closer DNA end match to TRBJ2-7. CDR3 size: 13 residues. From germline, CDR1 is SGHNT and CDR2 YYREEE (reference sequence). The CDR3 DNA is TGTGCCAGCAGCTTGGACGGCTCCTACGAGCAGTACTTC. This codes for CASSLDGSYEQYF.

The genes are TRBV6-5 and TRBJ2-7, with D perhaps TRBD1 (5 bases). Looked up from germline, CDR1 is MNHEY and CDR2 is SVGAGI. The V end lost 7 bases, the J end lost 3 bases, and 7 bases lay between the germline ends. The CDR3 extends over 11 amino acids. This CDR3 reads CASMDNYEQYF. CDR3 nucleotide sequence: TGTGCCAGCATGGACAACTACGAGCAGTACTTC.

The chain couples TRBV4-2 to TRBJ2-5; 12 bases fit TRBD2. Germline CDR1 and CDR2: LGHNA and YNFKEQ. Germline trimming cut 1 base from V and 4 bases from J; bases unmatched to any gene: 4. The CDR3 spans 16 residues. The CDR3: CASSQAAGLAGETQYF. Here the CDR3 DNA reads TGTGCCAGCAGCCAAGCCGCGGGACTAGCGGGAGAGACCCAGTACTTC.

The gene calls are TRBV7-9 and TRBJ2-6; D is unresolved. The CDR3 runs 15 residues. With 5 bases removed from V and 1 base from J, the gap between germline ends came to 9 bases. Per the germline V gene, CDR1 is SEHNR and CDR2 is FQNEAQ (reference sequence). The CDR3 protein is CASSITESGANVLTF. For the CDR3, the DNA is TGTGCCAGCAGCATAACGGAGTCTGGGGCCAACGTCCTGACTTTC.

This CDR3 reads CAISEETYEQYF. The CDR3 coding sequence is TGTGCCATCAGTGAGGAGACCTACGAGCAGTACTTC. V and J are TRBV10-3 and TRBJ2-7; D not certain. The CDR3 extends over 12 amino acids. The germline V gene has CDR1 ENHRY and CDR2 SYGVKD. Between the trimmed V and J ends, which lost 2 bases and 2 bases, there was a span of 4 bases.

This chain connects TRBV7-8 to TRBJ2-5; D is ambiguous. V lost 3 bases and J 4 bases, leaving 3 bases between the germline ends. The germline V gene encodes CDR1 SGHVS and CDR2 FQNEAQ. CDR3 length: 11 amino acids. CDR3 loop: CASSFGETQYF. The DNA of the CDR3 is TGTGCCAGCAGCTTCGGAGAGACCCAGTACTTC.

This clone occurred once. The V gene is TRBV18, the J gene TRBJ2-2; the match to TRBD2 covers 12 bases. V shed 2 bases, J shed 1 base, and the junction held 5 bases outside the gene matches. The CDR3 is made up of 18 amino acids. CDR1 is KGHSH, CDR2 LQKENI, per germline. DNA for the CDR3: TGTGCCAGCTCACCATCCTGGGGACTAGCGGGGAACACCGGGGAGCTGTTTTTT. The encoded protein is CASSPSWGLAGNTGELFF.

V gene TRBV15 combines with J gene TRBJ1-1; D perhaps matches TRBD1 (6 bases). The CDR3 has 15 amino acids. CDR1 and CDR2 (germline): LNHNV, YYDKDF (reference sequence). V was trimmed by 5 bases and J by 0 bases, leaving 13 bases between them. The CDR3 DNA sequence: TGTGCCACCAGCGCCAGCGGACAGCTGAACACTGAAGCTTTCTTT. Translation: CATSASGQLNTEAFF.

The count of this clone is one. The chain joins TRBV7-2 to TRBJ2-7, with D perhaps matching TRBD2 (6 bases). The CDR3 has 15 amino acids. Trimming removed 1 base from V and 2 bases from J, with 12 bases in between. The germline V gene encodes CDR1 SGHTA and CDR2 FQGNSA. The CDR3 here is CASSLVEGSTYEQYF. In DNA form, the CDR3 reads TGTGCCAGCAGCTTAGTGGAGGGATCCACCTACGAGCAGTACTTC.

As DNA, the CDR3 is TGTGCCAGCAGAGACGGGACTAGCGGTCCCTACGAGCAGTACTTC. Residues: CASRDGTSGPYEQYF. The J gene is TRBJ2-7, the V gene TRBV27; TRBD2 matches at 11 bases. The V gene end was trimmed by 6 bases and the J gene end by 2 bases; junction bases not matched to a gene: 6. The CDR3 loop spans 15 amino acids. Germline values: CDR1 MNHEY, CDR2 SMNVEV (reference sequence).

J is TRBJ2-1 and V is TRBV10-2; the match to TRBD2 covers 9 bases. V dropped 7 bases and J dropped 5; count of bases not matched to a gene: 9. The germline CDR1 and CDR2 sequences are WSHSY and SAAADI. CDR3 length: 15 residues. As DNA, the CDR3 is TGCGCCAGCACTCGGCTAGCGGGATTTGACAATGAGCAGTTCTTC. This translates into CASTRLAGFDNEQFF.

The CDR3 nucleotides read TGCAGCGTTGACATGGGAGGCAATCAGCCCCAGCATTTT. Translation: CSVDMGGNQPQHF. The V gene is TRBV29-1, the J gene TRBJ1-5; D not resolved. Per the germline V gene, CDR1 is SQVTM and CDR2 is ANQGSEA. The CDR3 extends over 13 amino acids. V lost 3 bases and J lost 2, with 8 bases in between.